Listed below are T cell receptor beta chains from one sample, sequenced in a study of CD8+ T cells in alopecia areata. Generated by immunoSEQ multiplex PCR, the TCRdb table keeps only in-frame clones and is missing some. The table shows under 350,000 clones, with 58% occurring only once. This sample comprised CD4+ T cells sorted from blood, obtained at week 24, from a patient treated with tofacitinib. These receptors were collected from a human donor with alopecia areata. The CDR3 runs from the conserved cysteine through the conserved F or W. The D gene is left open where the match is weak. The listing skips clone size in some rows; elsewhere it reads once, few, many or a size class.

V gene: TRBV10-3
CDR3 length: 16
D gene: .
clone size: .
J gene: TRBJ2-6
CDR3 DNA: TGTGCCATCAGTGAGTCGGTTGGGGTGGGGGCCAACGTCCTGACTTTC
CDR3 protein: CAISESVGVGANVLTF

V gene: TRBV5-5
CDR3 length: 12
D gene: .
clone size: .
J gene: TRBJ2-3
CDR3 DNA: TGTGCCAGCAGCTTTCCCCAGGATACGCAGTATTTT
CDR3 protein: CASSFPQDTQYF

V gene: TRBV27
CDR3 length: 11
D gene: TRBD1
clone size: few
J gene: TRBJ1-6
CDR3 DNA: TGTGCCAGCAGGGACAGGGGGACCCTCCACTTT
CDR3 protein: CASRDRGTLHF

V gene: TRBV9
CDR3 length: 14
D gene: .
clone size: .
J gene: TRBJ2-7
CDR3 DNA: TGTGCCAGCAGCTATAGCGGTGATCCCTACGAGCAGTACTTC
CDR3 protein: CASSYSGDPYEQYF

V gene: TRBV29-1
CDR3 length: 13
D gene: TRBD1
clone size: .
J gene: TRBJ2-1
CDR3 DNA: TGCAGCGTTGGACAGGGGACGAGGGGTGAGCAGTTCTTC
CDR3 protein: CSVGQGTRGEQFF

V gene: TRBV10-3
CDR3 length: 14
D gene: .
clone size: few
J gene: TRBJ2-2
CDR3 DNA: TGTGCCATCAGGAGGGGAGAGAACACCGGGGAGCTGTTTTTT
CDR3 protein: CAIRRGENTGELFF

V gene: TRBV21-1
CDR3 length: 16
D gene: .
clone size: few
J gene: TRBJ2-7
CDR3 DNA: TGTGCCAGCAGCAGCACAGACAGGGTTCCGAATTACGAGCAGTACTTC
CDR3 protein: CASSSTDRVPNYEQYF

V gene: TRBV6-5
CDR3 length: 15
D gene: TRBD1
clone size: few
J gene: TRBJ1-1
CDR3 DNA: TGTGCCAGCAGTTATGCCGGGACAGCCGACACTGAAGCTTTCTTT
CDR3 protein: CASSYAGTADTEAFF

V gene: TRBV19
CDR3 length: 12
D gene: TRBD1
clone size: few
J gene: TRBJ1-1
CDR3 DNA: TGTGCCAGTAGTCCGGGACAGGGGGCAGCTTTCTTT
CDR3 protein: CASSPGQGAAFF

V gene: TRBV7-8
CDR3 length: 18
D gene: .
clone size: .
J gene: TRBJ2-3
CDR3 DNA: TGTGCCAGCAGCTTAAGCGCTTACAGGTCTCGAGTGGCAGATACGCAGTATTTT
CDR3 protein: CASSLSAYRSRVADTQYF

V gene: TRBV15
CDR3 length: 14
D gene: TRBD1
clone size: .
J gene: TRBJ1-5
CDR3 DNA: TGTGCCACCAGTGGACAGGGGGCGCGTCAGCCCCAGCATTTT
CDR3 protein: CATSGQGARQPQHF

V gene: TRBV23-1
CDR3 length: 16
D gene: TRBD1
clone size: few
J gene: TRBJ1-2
CDR3 DNA: TGCGCCAGCATCGGAGCCGCGACAGGGGAGGTCTATGGCTACACCTTC
CDR3 protein: CASIGAATGEVYGYTF

V gene: TRBV19
CDR3 length: 14
D gene: .
clone size: .
J gene: TRBJ1-4
CDR3 DNA: TGTGCCAGTAGTACGGACCCTCGGCGGGAAAAACTGTTTTTT
CDR3 protein: CASSTDPRREKLFF

V gene: TRBV5-1
CDR3 length: 11
D gene: .
clone size: .
J gene: TRBJ2-7
CDR3 DNA: TGCGCCAGCAGCTTGGATAGCGAGCAGTACTTC
CDR3 protein: CASSLDSEQYF

V gene: TRBV29-1
CDR3 length: 12
D gene: .
clone size: .
J gene: TRBJ1-6
CDR3 DNA: TGCAGCGTTGGGGAAGGGAATTCACCCCTCCACTTT
CDR3 protein: CSVGEGNSPLHF

V gene: TRBV30
CDR3 length: 17
D gene: .
clone size: .
J gene: TRBJ2-4
CDR3 DNA: TGTGCCTGGAGTACCCTATGGACCACTTCAGCCAAAAACATTCAGTACTTC
CDR3 protein: CAWSTLWTTSAKNIQYF

V gene: TRBV28
CDR3 length: 11
D gene: .
clone size: .
J gene: TRBJ2-2
CDR3 DNA: TGTGCCAGCAGAGGGTCCGGGGAGCTGTTTTTT
CDR3 protein: CASRGSGELFF

V gene: TRBV7-9
CDR3 length: 15
D gene: .
clone size: .
J gene: TRBJ2-3
CDR3 DNA: TGTGCCAGCAGCTTATACGGGGGAAGCACAGATACGCAGTATTTT
CDR3 protein: CASSLYGGSTDTQYF

V gene: TRBV10-3
CDR3 length: 13
D gene: .
clone size: .
J gene: TRBJ2-5
CDR3 DNA: TGTGCCATCACCCCTAGCGTACAAGAGACCCAGTACTTC
CDR3 protein: CAITPSVQETQYF

V gene: TRBV7-8
CDR3 length: 15
D gene: .
clone size: .
J gene: TRBJ1-4
CDR3 DNA: TGTGCCAGCAGCGCACATGTCGTGTATAATGAAAAACTGTTTTTT
CDR3 protein: CASSAHVVYNEKLFF

V gene: TRBV25-1
CDR3 length: 13
D gene: .
clone size: .
J gene: TRBJ2-2
CDR3 DNA: TGTGCCAGCAGTGAATGGGGGACCGGGGAGCTGTTTTTT
CDR3 protein: CASSEWGTGELFF

V gene: TRBV4-1
CDR3 length: 13
D gene: .
clone size: .
J gene: TRBJ2-3
CDR3 DNA: TGCGCCAGCAGCCGGACAGTAACAGATACGCAGTATTTT
CDR3 protein: CASSRTVTDTQYF

V gene: TRBV4-1
CDR3 length: 15
D gene: .
clone size: .
J gene: TRBJ1-2
CDR3 DNA: TGCGCCAGCAGCCAAGAAGGGGACGGGCACTATGGCTACACCTTC
CDR3 protein: CASSQEGDGHYGYTF

V gene: TRBV28
CDR3 length: 12
D gene: .
clone size: .
J gene: TRBJ2-4
CDR3 DNA: TGTGCCAGCAGGCGAGGGGGGTCCATTCAGTACTTC
CDR3 protein: CASRRGGSIQYF

V gene: TRBV9
CDR3 length: 14
D gene: TRBD1
clone size: .
J gene: TRBJ1-1
CDR3 DNA: TGTGCCAGCAGCGTAGAGGGGGCGAGCACTGAAGCTTTCTTT
CDR3 protein: CASSVEGASTEAFF

V gene: TRBV6-5
CDR3 length: 15
D gene: .
clone size: .
J gene: TRBJ1-2
CDR3 DNA: TGTGCCAGCAGCCACCTGGCAGGGGCCCACTATGGCTACACCTTC
CDR3 protein: CASSHLAGAHYGYTF

V gene: TRBV30
CDR3 length: 12
D gene: .
clone size: once
J gene: TRBJ1-1
CDR3 DNA: TGTGCCTGGAGTGTACGGTTAGGTGAAGCTTTCTTT
CDR3 protein: CAWSVRLGEAFF

V gene: TRBV11-2
CDR3 length: 16
D gene: .
clone size: .
J gene: TRBJ2-3
CDR3 DNA: TGTGCCAGCAGCTTAGAGTGGGGGAAAGGCGCAGATACGCAGTATTTT
CDR3 protein: CASSLEWGKGADTQYF

V gene: TRBV10-3
CDR3 length: 13
D gene: .
clone size: few
J gene: TRBJ1-5
CDR3 DNA: TGTGCCATCAGTGATTTGGCGGATCAGCCCCAGCATTTT
CDR3 protein: CAISDLADQPQHF

V gene: TRBV4-2
CDR3 length: 19
D gene: TRBD1
clone size: .
J gene: TRBJ1-5
CDR3 DNA: TGTGCCAGCAGCCAAGATACCCGGACAGGGTATCAAAGCAATCAGCCCCAGCATTTT
CDR3 protein: CASSQDTRTGYQSNQPQHF